This T cell receptor beta chain comes out of a study of identical twins. Study observations and caveats: Twins showed weaker excess sharing in their beta out-of-frame sequences. Reduced insertions were recorded for abundant cord blood beta clonotypes, with no such pattern in memory repertoires.

TCRdb used MiXCR to reprocess the 5' RACE reads, holding one entry per CDR3 protein. This table has 1,800,000 or so distinct CDR3 sequences, about 32% appearing once. V dropped 0 bases and J dropped 7; count of bases not matched to a gene: 4. The germline V gene encodes CDR1 SGHTA and CDR2 FQGNSA. The CDR3 sequence is 14 residues long. This clonotype was recorded a few times. Its antigen remains unknown. The chain uses TRBV7-2 and TRBJ1-2; 8 positions agree with TRBD1. The sample comprised cord blood. This TCR derives from a newborn girl in good health. The CDR3 region is CASSLAVGQAGYTF. For the CDR3, the DNA is TGTGCCAGCAGCTTAGCCGTGGGACAGGCTGGCTACACCTTC.